Below, 17 T cell receptor beta chains from the same sample are listed, as sequenced in a study of human T cells and chemical hapten exposure. Noted time point: patch test 1, 2 weeks after DPC sensitization. Treatment reported: therapeutic diphenylcyclopropenone sensitization with weekly scalp DPC. Via MiXCR, TCRdb re-called the RACE reads, giving one row per CDR3 protein. There are approximately 340,000 distinct CDR3 sequences in the sample; around 7% occur only once, and roughly 8% lies in the top ten. Sequencing used whole blood, obtained in connection with sensitization to the hapten diphenylcyclopropenone (DPC). These TCRs come from a woman younger than 30 with alopecia areata. Some clones in this sample may be carry-over from other donors' samples.

This clonotype was seen at least ten times. The CDR3 loop is CAISGSDRSNQPQHF. The CDR3 DNA is TGTGCCATCAGTGGGTCCGACAGGTCTAATCAGCCCCAGCATTTT. V and J are TRBV10-3 and TRBJ1-5; a weak D match, TRBD1 (6 bases). Germline loops: CDR1 ENHRY, CDR2 SYGVKD. V was trimmed by 4 bases and J by 4 bases, leaving 14 bases between them. The CDR3 is 15 amino acids.

As DNA, the CDR3 is TGTGCCAGTACACTAGCGGGGGAGCTATCTACGCAGTATTTT. Its protein is CASTLAGELSTQYF. The rearrangement links TRBV12-3 or TRBV12-4 to TRBJ2-3; 11 nucleotides line up with TRBD2. This CDR3 has 14 residues. Trimming took 9 bases from V and 8 from J; bases not matched to a gene: 10.

This clonotype was found many times. J is TRBJ2-2 and V is TRBV15; D unresolved. Germline V gives CDR1 LNHNV, CDR2 YYDKDF (reference sequence). Trimming shortened V by 7 bases and J by 6 bases, and 15 bases separated the two germline ends. The CDR3 covers 14 residues. The CDR3 DNA reads TGTGCCACCACCAAGGACGGGTTGTCCGGGGAGCTGTTTTTT. Amino acid sequence: CATTKDGLSGELFF. Drawing the rest from reference TRBV15 and TRBJ2-2, the complete variable domain is DAMVIQNPRYQVTQFGKPVTLSCSQTLNHNVMYWYQQKSSQAPKLLFHYYDKDFNNEADTPDNFQSRRPNTSFCFLDIRSPGLGDTAMYLCATTKDGLSGELFFGEGSRLTVL.

The chain links TRBV5-1 to TRBJ1-2; 7 bases align to TRBD1. J lost 2 bases, V lost 4 bases, and 5 bases had no gene match. CDR3 size: 14 residues. Germline V gives CDR1 SGHRS, CDR2 YFSETQ. DNA for the CDR3: TGCGCCAGCAGCCCAGGGACAGCAAACTATGGCTACACCTTC. Its protein product is CASSPGTANYGYTF.

The chain uses TRBV3-1 and TRBJ2-7, with TRBD2 identical over 7 bases. J gave up 11 bases and V 1 base, and 2 bases lay outside the gene matches. Germline lookup yields CDR1 LGHDT and CDR2 YNNKEL (reference sequence). This CDR3 has 11 residues. DNA for the CDR3: TGTGCCAGCAGCCAAGGGGGACTAAAGTACTTC. This codes for CASSQGGLKYF.

The rearrangement uses TRBV12-3 or TRBV12-4 and TRBJ2-1; 9 bases align to TRBD2. The V and J ends lost 1 base and 6 bases, in that order; junction bases with no gene match: 7. There are 16 residues in the CDR3. The CDR3 here is CASSLVRGGPGNEQFF. For the CDR3, the DNA is TGTGCCAGCAGTTTAGTGCGGGGGGGCCCCGGCAATGAGCAGTTCTTC.

J is TRBJ1-2 and V is TRBV4-2, with TRBD1 identical over 9 bases. The trim removed 3 bases at V and 13 bases at J, leaving 6 bases unmatched. This CDR3 is built from 12 residues. Germline-derived CDR1 and CDR2 are LGHNA and YNFKEQ. The CDR3 DNA is TGTGCCAGCAGCCAGGACAGGGGAGTTCGCACCTTC. Its protein is CASSQDRGVRTF.

This clonotype was observed many times. CDR3 region: CASRGTGFVYGYTF. The CDR3 nucleotides read TGTGCCAGCAGGGGGACAGGGTTCGTCTATGGCTACACCTTC. The chain couples TRBV12-3 or TRBV12-4 to TRBJ1-2; 9 bases line up with TRBD1. With V trimmed by 6 bases and J by 4 bases, 6 bases remained unmatched. This CDR3 spans 14 amino acids.

As concerns this clonotype: One junction end disagrees with the germline gene, perhaps due to a read error. The chain is built from TRBV9 and TRBJ2-7, with TRBD1 identical over 7 bases. The germline V gene encodes CDR1 SGDLS and CDR2 YYNGEE. This CDR3 is built from 12 residues. CDR3 in DNA: TGTGCCTGCAGCATGACAGGGAACGAGCAGTACTTC. Translated: CACSMTGNEQYF.

The rearrangement joins TRBV20-1 to TRBJ2-7; D gene uncertain. Germline assignment: CDR1 DFQATT and CDR2 SNEGSKA (reference sequence). The CDR3 spans 13 residues. Trimming shortened V by 3 bases and J by 3 bases, and 12 bases separated the two germline ends. The CDR3 coding sequence is TGCAGTGCTAGTCCCACCGACCTCTACGAGCAGTACTTC. Residues: CSASPTDLYEQYF.

This clonotype was recorded a few times. The chain combines TRBV20-1 with TRBJ1-4; D unclear. V lost 3 bases and J 4 bases, leaving 9 bases between the germline ends. This CDR3 is built from 13 residues. The V gene's germline CDR1 is DFQATT and CDR2 SNEGSKA (reference sequence). The CDR3 sequence is CSASGQLNEKLFF. CDR3 DNA: TGCAGTGCTAGTGGGCAGCTTAATGAAAAACTGTTTTTT.

This clonotype came up a few times. The chain has TRBV6-1 and TRBJ1-1; 7 bases agree with TRBD1. The CDR3 loop spans 12 amino acids. Per germline, CDR1 MNHNS and CDR2 SASEGT. Trimming removed 2 bases from V and 7 bases from J; junction bases left unmatched: 1. CDR3: CASSEQGGEAFF. CDR3 DNA sequence: TGTGCCAGCAGTGAACAGGGGGGTGAAGCTTTCTTT.

There are a few counts of this clonotype. The chain carries TRBV12-5 and TRBJ2-3; D unresolved. Germline CDR1 reads LGHNT; CDR2 reads FRNRAP. This CDR3 comprises 15 residues. V lost 1 base, J lost 0 bases, and 8 bases lay in between. In DNA form, the CDR3 reads TGTGCTAGTGGTTTGGCTGGATACAGCACAGATACGCAGTATTTT. Amino acid sequence: CASGLAGYSTDTQYF.

The chain employs TRBV7-6 and TRBJ1-6, with D uncertain. Deletions cut 6 bases from V and 7 bases from J, with 22 bases between. The CDR3 contains 17 residues. Per germline, CDR1 SGHVS and CDR2 FNYEAQ. The CDR3 nucleotides are TGTGCCAGCAGTCGAGGCATAGGACGGACGCAGAATTCACCCCTCCACTTT. This codes for CASSRGIGRTQNSPLHF.

The CDR3 loop is CASSLANRGYTEAFF. The CDR3 nucleotides read TGTGCCAGCAGTTTAGCGAACAGGGGGTACACTGAAGCTTTCTTT. This chain links TRBV12-3 or TRBV12-4 with TRBJ1-1; 8 bases map to TRBD1. The CDR3 is 15 residues long. J lost 3 bases, V lost 0 bases, and 3 bases had no gene match.

This clonotype was picked up many times. J is TRBJ1-4 and V is TRBV6-6; weak D call: TRBD1 (5 bases). This CDR3 contains 13 residues. The V end lost 5 bases, the J end lost 8 bases, and 12 bases lay between the germline ends. The germline CDR1 and CDR2 sequences are MNHNY and SVGAGI (reference sequence). CDR3 DNA sequence: TGTGCCAGCAGTATCAGGGTTCAGGAAAAACTGTTTTTT. It is translated as CASSIRVQEKLFF.

V gene TRBV10-2 combines with J gene TRBJ2-1; no clear D. V was cut by 0 bases and J by 4 bases, with 7 bases left in between. Germline V gene lookup returns CDR1 WSHSY and CDR2 SAAADI. This CDR3 contains 14 residues. The CDR3 loop reads CASSESTDYNEQFF. Here the CDR3 DNA reads TGCGCCAGCAGTGAGTCAACAGATTACAATGAGCAGTTCTTC.